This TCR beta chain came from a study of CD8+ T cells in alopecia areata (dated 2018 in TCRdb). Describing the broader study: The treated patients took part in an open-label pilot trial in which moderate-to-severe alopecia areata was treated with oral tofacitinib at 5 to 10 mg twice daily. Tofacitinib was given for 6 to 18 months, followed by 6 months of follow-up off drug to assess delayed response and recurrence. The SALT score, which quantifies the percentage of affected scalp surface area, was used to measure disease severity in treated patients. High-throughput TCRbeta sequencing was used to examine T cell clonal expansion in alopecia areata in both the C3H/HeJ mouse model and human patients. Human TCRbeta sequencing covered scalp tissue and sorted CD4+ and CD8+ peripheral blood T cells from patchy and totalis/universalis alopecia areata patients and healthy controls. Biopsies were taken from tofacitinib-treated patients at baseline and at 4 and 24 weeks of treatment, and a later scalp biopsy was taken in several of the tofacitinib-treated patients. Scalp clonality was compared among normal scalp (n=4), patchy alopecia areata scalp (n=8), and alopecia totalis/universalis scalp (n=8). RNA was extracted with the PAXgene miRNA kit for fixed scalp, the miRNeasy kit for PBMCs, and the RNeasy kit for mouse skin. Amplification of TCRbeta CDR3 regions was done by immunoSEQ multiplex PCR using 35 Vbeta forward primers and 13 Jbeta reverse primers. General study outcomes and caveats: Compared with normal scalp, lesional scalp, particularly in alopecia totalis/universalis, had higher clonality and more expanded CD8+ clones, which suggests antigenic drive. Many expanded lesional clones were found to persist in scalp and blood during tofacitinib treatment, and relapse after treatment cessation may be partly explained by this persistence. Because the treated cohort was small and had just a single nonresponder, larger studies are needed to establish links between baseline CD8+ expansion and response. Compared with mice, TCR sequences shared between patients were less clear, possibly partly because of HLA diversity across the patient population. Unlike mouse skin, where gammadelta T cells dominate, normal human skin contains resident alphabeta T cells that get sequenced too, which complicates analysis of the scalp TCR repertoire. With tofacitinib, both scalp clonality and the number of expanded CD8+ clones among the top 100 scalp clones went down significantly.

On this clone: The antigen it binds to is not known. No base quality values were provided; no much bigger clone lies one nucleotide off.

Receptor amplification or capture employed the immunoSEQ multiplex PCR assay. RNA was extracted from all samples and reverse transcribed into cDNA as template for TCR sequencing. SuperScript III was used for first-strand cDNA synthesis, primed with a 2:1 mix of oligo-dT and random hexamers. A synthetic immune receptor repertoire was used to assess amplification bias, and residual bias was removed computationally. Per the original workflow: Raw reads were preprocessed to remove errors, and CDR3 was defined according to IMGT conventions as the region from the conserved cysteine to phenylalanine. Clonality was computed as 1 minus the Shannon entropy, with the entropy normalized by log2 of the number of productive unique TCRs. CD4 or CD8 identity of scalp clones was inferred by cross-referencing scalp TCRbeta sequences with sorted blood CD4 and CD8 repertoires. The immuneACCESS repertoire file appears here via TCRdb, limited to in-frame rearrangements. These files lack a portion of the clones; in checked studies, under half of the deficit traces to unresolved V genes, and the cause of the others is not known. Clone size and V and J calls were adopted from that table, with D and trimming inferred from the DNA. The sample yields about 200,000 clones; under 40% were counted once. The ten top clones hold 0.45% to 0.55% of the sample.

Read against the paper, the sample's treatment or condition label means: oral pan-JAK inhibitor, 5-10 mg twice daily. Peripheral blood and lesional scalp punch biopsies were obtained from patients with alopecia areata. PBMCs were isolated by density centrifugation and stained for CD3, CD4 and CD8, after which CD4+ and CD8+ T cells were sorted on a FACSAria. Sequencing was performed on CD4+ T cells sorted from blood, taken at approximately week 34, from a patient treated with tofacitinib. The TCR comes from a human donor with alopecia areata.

The CDR3 reads as follows: CAWGPRQGEKNTEAFF. The nucleotide sequence reads as follows: TGTGCCTGGGGGCCCCGACAGGGAGAGAAGAACACTGAAGCTTTCTTT. The chain links TRBV30 with TRBJ1-1; 7 middle bases align to TRBD1. The CDR3 runs 16 amino acids, cysteine and phenylalanine included. The CDR3 DNA has 48 bases and is translated from base 1. CDR1 GTSNPN and CDR2 SVGIG were looked up in the germline V gene (reference sequence). The germline V end is reduced by 5 bases and the J end by 1 base; junction bases left unmatched: 13.